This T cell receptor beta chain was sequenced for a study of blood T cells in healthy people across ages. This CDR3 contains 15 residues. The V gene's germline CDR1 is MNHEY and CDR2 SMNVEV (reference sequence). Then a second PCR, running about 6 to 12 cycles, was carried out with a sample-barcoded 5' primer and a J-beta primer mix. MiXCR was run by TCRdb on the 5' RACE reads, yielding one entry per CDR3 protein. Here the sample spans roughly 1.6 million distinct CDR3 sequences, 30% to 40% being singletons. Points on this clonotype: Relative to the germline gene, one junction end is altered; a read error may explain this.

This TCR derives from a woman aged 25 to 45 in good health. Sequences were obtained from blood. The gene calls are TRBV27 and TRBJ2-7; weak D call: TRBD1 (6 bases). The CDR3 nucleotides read TGTGCCAACAGTTTCTTGACAGGCGCCCAGAGTGAGCAGTACTTC. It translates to CANSFLTGAQSEQYF.